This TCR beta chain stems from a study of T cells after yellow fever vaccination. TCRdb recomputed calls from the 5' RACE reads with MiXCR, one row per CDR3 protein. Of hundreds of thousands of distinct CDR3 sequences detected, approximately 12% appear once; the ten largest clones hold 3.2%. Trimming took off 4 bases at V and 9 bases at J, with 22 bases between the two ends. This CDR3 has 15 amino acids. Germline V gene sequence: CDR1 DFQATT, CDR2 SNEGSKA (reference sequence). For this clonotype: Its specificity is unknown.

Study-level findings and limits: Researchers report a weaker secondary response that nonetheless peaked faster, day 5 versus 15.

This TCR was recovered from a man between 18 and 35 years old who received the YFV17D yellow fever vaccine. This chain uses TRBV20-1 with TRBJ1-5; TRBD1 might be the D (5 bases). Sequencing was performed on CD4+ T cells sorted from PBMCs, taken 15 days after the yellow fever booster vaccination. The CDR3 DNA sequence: TGCAGTGCTACCCTACCGACAGTCCTCTTTTGGCCCCAGCATTTT. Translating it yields CSATLPTVLFWPQHF.